The 14 T cell receptor beta chains below come from one sample, sequenced in a study of beta chain features in type 1 diabetes. The authors reverse transcribed all of the isolated RNA, so sequencing captured expressed TCRB transcripts. Clones were sequenced by immunoSEQ multiplex PCR, and TCRdb holds only the in-frame ones, with some missing. The repertoire has some 220,000 clones, roughly a tenth of them found once; the top ten carry 1% to 1.5%. The sample consisted of central memory CD4+ T cells from blood. These receptors originate from a man younger than 35 in good health.

This rearrangement joins TRBV4-3 to TRBJ1-2; maybe TRBD1 (6 bases). Germline V gene lookup returns CDR1 LGHNA and CDR2 YSLEER. The length of the CDR3 is 14 residues. Between the trimmed V and J ends, which lost 0 bases and 8 bases, there was a span of 13 bases. DNA of the CDR3: TGCGCCAGCAGCCAAGATGGGACCAGGGGCGGCTACACCTTC. It yields the protein CASSQDGTRGGYTF.

There are a few counts of this clone. The chain links TRBV14 to TRBJ2-2; D is undetermined. Germline CDR1 and CDR2: SGHDN and FVKESK. The germline V and J ends were trimmed by 4 bases and 6 bases, with 9 bases remaining between them. This CDR3 has 13 residues. The DNA of the CDR3 is TGTGCCAGCAGCCTGCGGTTCCCCGGGGAGCTGTTTTTT. It is translated as CASSLRFPGELFF.

This clone came up a few times. The chain uses TRBV19 and TRBJ2-1; 8 nucleotides line up with TRBD2. In germline, CDR1 is LNHDA, CDR2 SQIVND (reference sequence). The length of the CDR3 is 17 residues. J was trimmed by 4 bases and V by 5 bases; bases with no gene match: 13. The CDR3 loop is CASSLGKALAGYNEQFF. The CDR3 DNA sequence: TGTGCCAGTAGTCTCGGCAAGGCCTTAGCGGGGTACAATGAGCAGTTCTTC.

This clone was seen a few times. This chain joins TRBV11-2 and TRBJ2-1, with 8 bases lining up with TRBD1. CDR3 length: 15 residues. The ends lost 5 bases at V and 8 bases at J; junction bases unmatched: 11. The V gene's germline CDR1 is SGHAT and CDR2 FQNNGV. CDR3 residues: CASSVSPDRVDEQFF. CDR3 sequence (DNA): TGTGCCAGCAGCGTATCACCGGACAGGGTCGATGAGCAGTTCTTC.

This clone turned up a few times. The J gene is TRBJ2-1, the V gene TRBV30, with D possibly being TRBD2 (6 bases). The CDR3 runs to 11 residues. The germline V gene encodes CDR1 GTSNPN and CDR2 SVGIG (reference sequence). Trimming cost V 4 bases and J 6 bases, with 7 bases left between them. In DNA, the CDR3 is TGTGCCTGGACCGGGAGCAATGAGCAGTTCTTC. It is translated as CAWTGSNEQFF. Complete variable domain (other parts from reference TRBV30 and TRBJ2-1): SQTIHQWPATLVQPVGSPLSLECTVEGTSNPNLYWYRQAAGRGLQLLFYSVGIGQISSEVPQNLSASRPQDRQFILSSKKLLLSDSGFYLCAWTGSNEQFFGPGTRLTVL.

This clone has ten or more counts. The chain has TRBV29-1 and TRBJ2-3, with 13 bases that match TRBD2. V lost 4 bases and J lost 2; bases outside the gene matches: 6. This CDR3 comprises 16 residues. Germline V gene lookup returns CDR1 SQVTM and CDR2 ANQGSEA. As DNA, the CDR3 is TGCAGCGTTGGCCGGGGACTAGCGGGGCTCACAGATACGCAGTATTTT. Translated, it gives CSVGRGLAGLTDTQYF.

In this sample, this clone turned up many times. The chain uses TRBV18 and TRBJ2-1; D call uncertain. Trimming removed 4 bases at V and 8 bases at J, with 9 bases between. Germline V gives CDR1 KGHSH, CDR2 LQKENI. The CDR3 length is 12 residues. CDR3 sequence reads: CASSQERDEQFF. The CDR3 bases are TGTGCCAGCTCACAGGAGAGAGATGAGCAGTTCTTC. Filled out from reference TRBV18 and TRBJ2-1, the complete variable domain reads NAGVMQNPRHLVRRRGQEARLRCSPMKGHSHVYWYRQLPEEGLKFMVYLQKENIIDESGMPKERFSAEFPKEGPSILRIQQVVRGDSAAYFCASSQERDEQFFGPGTRLTVL.

The chain is built from TRBV5-4 and TRBJ2-3, with TRBD2 identical over 8 bases. The V gene end was trimmed by 0 bases and the J gene end by 5 bases; junction bases not matched to a gene: 2. Germline V gene lookup returns CDR1 SGHNT and CDR2 YYREEE (reference sequence). This CDR3 has 14 residues. DNA for the CDR3: TGTGCCAGCAGCTTGGATAGCGGGATAGATACGCAGTATTTT. Encoded protein: CASSLDSGIDTQYF.

Here the CDR3 reads CAIREGMNEKLFF. In nucleotides, the CDR3 is TGTGCCATCAGGGAAGGAATGAATGAAAAACTGTTTTTT. This chain links TRBV10-3 with TRBJ1-4; D ambiguous. Germline V gene lookup returns CDR1 ENHRY and CDR2 SYGVKD. V was pared by 6 bases and J by 5 bases, with 10 bases between. This CDR3 spans 13 amino acids.

The genes are TRBV27 and TRBJ2-1; possible D gene TRBD1, 6 bases. Trimming pared 1 base from V and 4 bases from J, leaving 14 bases between. The germline gives CDR1 MNHEY, CDR2 SMNVEV (reference sequence). The CDR3 is 16 amino acids. CDR3 bases: TGTGCCAGCAGTTTATTCGGTCAGGGGTATTACAATGAGCAGTTCTTC. It translates to CASSLFGQGYYNEQFF.

A note on this clone: The junction departs from the called germline gene at one end, perhaps through a read error. This sequence joins TRBV7-7 and TRBJ2-1, with D tentatively TRBD1 or TRBD2 (5 bases each). Germline loops: CDR1 SSHAT, CDR2 FNYEAQ (reference sequence). This CDR3 spans 14 amino acids. The CDR3 region is CASSLAGANNEQFF. CDR3 nucleotides: TGTGCTAGCAGCTTAGCCGGGGCTAACAATGAGCAGTTCTTC.

Regarding this clone: It differs at one base from a far larger clone, so likely a read error. The DNA for the CDR3 is TGTGCCACCAGCAGAGGACGGAGCGAGCAGCCCCAGCATTTT. Its translation is CATSRGRSEQPQHF. The chain links TRBV15 to TRBJ1-5, with no clear D. Per germline, CDR1 LNHNV and CDR2 YYDKDF (reference sequence). This CDR3 comprises 14 residues. Trimming left V 1 base short and J 7 bases short, with 11 bases between. Together with reference TRBV15 and TRBJ1-5, the CDR3 gives the full variable domain: DAMVIQNPRYQVTQFGKPVTLSCSQTLNHNVMYWYQQKSSQAPKLLFHYYDKDFNNEADTPDNFQSRRPNTSFCFLDIRSPGLGDTAMYLCATSRGRSEQPQHFGDGTRLSIL.

The rearrangement uses TRBV22-1 and TRBJ2-1; whether TRBD1, the table's D call, matches the DNA was not checked. TRBV22-1 is described as a pseudogene. This CDR3 is built from 17 residues. The CDR3 region has the DNA TGTCCTGGGAGCGCACCGCCTACAGGTCCTCCCAACAATGAGCAGTTCTTC. It codes for CPGSAPPTGPPNNEQFF.

The chain couples TRBV7-3 to TRBJ2-3; D is uncertain. CDR3 length: 15 residues. Germline V gives CDR1 SGHTA, CDR2 FQGTGA. Trimming took 5 bases from V and 0 from J, leaving 12 bases between them. The CDR3 sequence: CASSPLSASTDTQYF. CDR3 nucleotides: TGTGCCAGCAGCCCCCTTTCGGCTAGCACAGATACGCAGTATTTT.